Following are 16 T cell receptor beta chains from one sample sequenced in a study of blood T cell repertoires in COVID-19. The repertoire was sequenced with immunoSEQ multiplex PCR; TCRdb's copy has only in-frame clones and lacks some. Seen here are about 310,000 clones, under 90% observed once, and the top ten hold roughly a tenth. The specimen was PBMCs or T cells enriched from blood (not recorded which). The source of these receptors is a woman aged 25-40 years who had recovered from COVID-19.

The chain recombines TRBV6-4 with TRBJ1-6; unclear D gene. The germline CDR1 and CDR2 sequences are MRHNA and SNTAGT. Trimming pared 6 bases from V and 10 bases from J, leaving 13 bases between. This CDR3 region has 13 residues. The CDR3 DNA is TGTGCCAGCAGCCTAGAGATGTACTCACCCCTCCACTTT. Its translation: CASSLEMYSPLHF.

This rearrangement joins TRBV6-5 to TRBJ1-2; the D gene is possibly TRBD1 (5 bases). Trimming left V 2 bases short and J 6 bases short, with 13 bases between. The CDR3 totals 14 residues. Germline CDR1 is MNHEY and CDR2 is SVGAGI. DNA of the CDR3: TGTGCCAGCAGTTACGGACCAGGGTCTAATGGCTACACCTTC. It is translated as CASSYGPGSNGYTF.

This clone was counted a single time. The chain is built from TRBV7-8 and TRBJ1-2; 11 nucleotides match TRBD1. J gave up 4 bases and V 4 bases, and 5 bases lay outside the gene matches. The CDR3 totals 15 residues. Germline values: CDR1 SGHVS, CDR2 FQNEAQ. The CDR3 sequence: CASSSRTGGGYGYTF. The CDR3 nucleotides read TGTGCCAGCAGCTCTCGGACAGGGGGCGGCTATGGCTACACCTTC.

The CDR3 here is CASSFRRDGNQPQHF. The CDR3 DNA sequence: TGTGCCAGCAGTTTCCGCCGGGATGGCAATCAGCCCCAGCATTTT. V is TRBV6-5 and J is TRBJ1-5; the D is unclear. Germline assignment: CDR1 MNHEY and CDR2 SVGAGI. Trimming removed 4 bases from V and 2 bases from J, with 12 bases in between. This CDR3 comprises 15 residues.

The rearrangement links TRBV7-2 to TRBJ1-6; 9 nucleotides match TRBD1. The CDR3 extends over 15 amino acids. The germline gives CDR1 SGHTA, CDR2 FQGNSA. V lost 5 bases, J lost 11 bases, and 10 bases stayed unmatched. CDR3 sequence (DNA): TGTGCCAGCAGCAGAGGGGACAGGGACGCGCCACCCCTCCACTTT. This encodes CASSRGDRDAPPLHF. The full variable domain, rest sourced from reference TRBV7-2 and TRBJ1-6, is GAGVSQSPSNKVTEKGKDVELRCDPISGHTALYWYRQSLGQGLEFLIYFQGNSAPDKSGLPSDRFSAERTGGSVSTLTIQRTQQEDSAVYLCASSRGDRDAPPLHFGNGTRLTVT.

V is TRBV19 and J is TRBJ2-2; 11 bases fit TRBD2. Losses at the gene ends were 1 base for V and 3 bases for J; bases not matched to a gene: 1. The CDR3 contains 16 residues. Germline V gene data show CDR1 as LNHDA and CDR2 as SQIVND (reference sequence). CDR3 sequence reads: CASSIGLAGYTGELFF. For the CDR3, the DNA is TGTGCCAGTAGTATAGGACTAGCGGGATACACCGGGGAGCTGTTTTTT.

The genes are TRBV4-1 and TRBJ2-7; D is unclear. The V end lost 0 bases, the J end lost 5 bases, and 11 bases lay between the germline ends. Germline V gene lookup returns CDR1 MGHRA and CDR2 YSYEKL. The CDR3 is made up of 14 amino acids. The CDR3 reads CASSQDELLDEQYF. The DNA for the CDR3 is TGCGCCAGCAGCCAAGATGAGTTACTCGACGAGCAGTACTTC.

This chain uses TRBV5-1 with TRBJ2-1, with D possibly matching TRBD1 (5 bases). The CDR3 extends over 15 amino acids. Germline V lookup: CDR1 SGHRS, CDR2 YFSETQ. V was trimmed by 0 bases and J by 3 bases, leaving 10 bases between them. The CDR3 sequence is CASSLEGVGYNEQFF. CDR3 nucleotide sequence: TGCGCCAGCAGCTTGGAAGGGGTGGGCTACAATGAGCAGTTCTTC.

The chain recombines TRBV3-1 (or the pseudogene TRBV3-2) with TRBJ2-5, with TRBD2 identical over 7 bases. After removal of 1 base from V and 0 bases from J, the junction contained 14 bases not matched to a gene. Looked up from germline, CDR1 is LGHDT and CDR2 is YNNKEL (reference sequence). There are 19 residues in the CDR3. CDR3 nucleotide sequence: TGTGCCAGCAGCCAAGTTGGGGGAGGGCCCCTGAAGTACCAAGAGACCCAGTACTTC. It specifies CASSQVGGGPLKYQETQYF.

The chain has TRBV9 and TRBJ2-3; TRBD1 matches at 11 bases. The junction had 4 bases not matched to a gene; V was cut back by 0 bases and J by 7 bases. Germline CDR1 and CDR2: SGDLS and YYNGEE. The CDR3 has 15 residues. The CDR3 coding sequence is TGTGCCAGCAGCGTAGCAGGACAGGGGGCTTATACGCAGTATTTT. Its translation is CASSVAGQGAYTQYF. The full variable domain, completed using reference TRBV9 and TRBJ2-3, is DSGVTQTPKHLITATGQRVTLRCSPRSGDLSVYWYQQSLDQGLQFLIQYYNGEERAKGNILERFSAQQFPDLHSELNLSSLELGDSALYFCASSVAGQGAYTQYFGPGTRLTVL.

The J gene is TRBJ2-3, the V gene TRBV5-6; D may be TRBD2 (6 bases). The CDR3 covers 16 residues. CDR1 and CDR2 (germline): SGHDT, YYEEEE. V dropped 1 base and J dropped 5 bases, with 17 bases sitting between them. The CDR3 DNA reads TGTGCCAGCAGCTTGATCTGGAGGGATGAAGTAGATACGCAGTATTTT. Translating gives CASSLIWRDEVDTQYF.

The gene calls are TRBV27 and TRBJ2-6; 9 bases fit TRBD1. CDR3 length: 18 residues. Losses at the gene ends were 5 bases for V and 0 bases for J; bases not matched to a gene: 8. The germline V gene has CDR1 MNHEY and CDR2 SMNVEV (reference sequence). The CDR3 reads CASSNSGTGFSGANVLTF. The CDR3 region has the DNA TGTGCCAGCAGTAACTCCGGGACAGGGTTCTCTGGGGCCAACGTCCTGACTTTC.

This CDR3 is CASGRGQVHQPQHF. Here the CDR3 DNA reads TGTGCTAGTGGTCGAGGACAGGTACATCAGCCCCAGCATTTT. The chain is built from TRBV12-5 and TRBJ1-5, with 7 nucleotides matching TRBD1. V lost 5 bases to trimming and J lost 5 bases; unmatched junction nucleotides: 6. There are 14 residues in the CDR3. Germline V gives CDR1 LGHNT, CDR2 FRNRAP. The variable domain in full, with the rest retrieved from reference TRBV12-5 and TRBJ1-5, is DARVTQTPRHKVTEMGQEVTMRCQPILGHNTVFWYRQTMMQGLELLAYFRNRAPLDDSGMPKDRFSAEMPDATLATLKIQPSEPRDSAVYFCASGRGQVHQPQHFGDGTRLSIL.

The chain employs TRBV5-6 and TRBJ2-1; D perhaps matches TRBD1 (5 bases). Trimming stripped 1 base from V and 10 bases from J, with 9 bases between. This CDR3 has 12 residues. Looked up from germline, CDR1 is SGHDT and CDR2 is YYEEEE. The CDR3 loop is CASSLYRMEQFF. The CDR3 nucleotides are TGTGCCAGCAGCTTGTACAGGATGGAGCAGTTCTTC. The full variable domain, in which reference TRBV5-6 and TRBJ2-1 provide the parts outside the CDR3, is DAGVTQSPTHLIKTRGQQVTLRCSPKSGHDTVSWYQQALGQGPQFIFQYYEEEERQRGNFPDRFSGHQFPNYSSELNVNALLLGDSALYLCASSLYRMEQFFGPGTRLTVL.

V gene TRBV27 combines with J gene TRBJ1-1; D is possibly TRBD1 (6 bases). The ends were cut back, 6 bases at V and 4 bases at J, with 15 bases in the middle. The CDR3 is made up of 14 amino acids. The germline V gene encodes CDR1 MNHEY and CDR2 SMNVEV (reference sequence). The CDR3 loop reads CASRLGGARTEAFF. In DNA, the CDR3 is TGTGCCAGCAGGCTCGGGGGGGCGCGCACTGAAGCTTTCTTT.

The CDR3: CASSDSYRGQGPYNEQFF. Here the CDR3 DNA reads TGTGCCAGCAGTGATTCTTACCGCGGACAGGGACCATACAATGAGCAGTTCTTC. This chain links TRBV6-4 with TRBJ2-1; TRBD1 agrees at 8 bases. Trimming took 3 bases from V and 4 from J; bases not matched to a gene: 14. Germline V gene sequence: CDR1 MRHNA, CDR2 SNTAGT. The CDR3 extends over 18 amino acids.